This T cell receptor (beta chain) emerged from a study of blood T cell repertoires in COVID-19 (dated by TCRdb to about 2020). A note on the overall study: The collaborator samples originated in the United States, Italy and Spain and spanned the acute and convalescent phases of COVID-19. The material from the prospective study consisted of cDNA or gDNA derived from T cells, B-cell-depleted T cells, or PBMCs. Subjects who had been exposed to COVID-19, were actively infected with it, or had recovered from it provided the deeply sampled blood TCRbeta repertoires that made up the dataset. The repertoires were released in a freely available public database intended as a resource for research on the immune response to SARS-CoV-2. Samples were obtained from the ongoing ImmuneRACE study (first 160 participants) and from over a thousand subjects provided by 6 global collaborators. A de-identified subject ID, COVID-19 status, age in years and sex were almost always included in the sample metadata. Where available, HLA class I and class II types were obtained from metadata supplied by the sample provider rather than from assay-based typing.

As to this clone: The target of this receptor is not known. The record has no base qualities; no much larger clone is one base away.

One collaborating source in Seattle enrolled patients during active infection and followed them longitudinally through the course of disease. Whole blood was collected in K2EDTA tubes by collaborating institutions according to the institutions' own protocols. For TCRbeta analysis, collaborators shipped samples in one of three forms: frozen whole blood, isolated PBMCs, or DNA extracted from either of those sample types. CDR1 and CDR2, per the germline V gene, are SNHLY and FYNNEI. The germline V and J ends show losses of 5 bases and 0 bases respectively, and no gene match explains 1 base of the junction. Counted from cysteine to phenylalanine, this CDR3 has 14 amino acids. The kept DNA is CDR3 alone, 42 bases in frame from the first base. Results and caveats for the whole study, not just this receptor: How much clinical and demographic metadata was included differed by source and by participant, and the metadata was provided uncurated.

TCRbeta CDR3 regions were amplified from genomic DNA using the immunoSEQ Assay, a bias-controlled multiplex PCR. As for how the authors treated the data: Nucleated cell counts per sample were estimated from amplification of reference gene primers within the assay. To quantify the absolute abundance of each unique TCRbeta CDR3 rearrangement, sequence reads were collapsed and filtered. For each sample, productive Simpson clonality was calculated as the square root of Simpson's diversity index across productive rearrangements. TCRdb re-hosts the immuneACCESS table, in-frame sequences only. Its copies lack some clones; in the studies checked, an unresolved V gene accounts for under half of them, and the cause for the rest is not known. From that table come the V and J calls and clone size; the DNA was used to work out D and trimming. Present in this sample are roughly 290,000 clones, roughly 90% of which were seen just once. Jointly, the top ten make up 6.5% to 8% of the sample.

The sequence was collected from a woman aged 25 to 45 with COVID-19, enrolled during active disease. Sequencing was carried out using peripheral blood. The chain couples TRBV2 to TRBJ2-7; 10 middle bases align to TRBD1. The nucleotide sequence reads TGTGCCAGCAGTAGGGACAGGGGCTCCTACGAGCAGTACTTC. Protein translation: CASSRDRGSYEQYF.